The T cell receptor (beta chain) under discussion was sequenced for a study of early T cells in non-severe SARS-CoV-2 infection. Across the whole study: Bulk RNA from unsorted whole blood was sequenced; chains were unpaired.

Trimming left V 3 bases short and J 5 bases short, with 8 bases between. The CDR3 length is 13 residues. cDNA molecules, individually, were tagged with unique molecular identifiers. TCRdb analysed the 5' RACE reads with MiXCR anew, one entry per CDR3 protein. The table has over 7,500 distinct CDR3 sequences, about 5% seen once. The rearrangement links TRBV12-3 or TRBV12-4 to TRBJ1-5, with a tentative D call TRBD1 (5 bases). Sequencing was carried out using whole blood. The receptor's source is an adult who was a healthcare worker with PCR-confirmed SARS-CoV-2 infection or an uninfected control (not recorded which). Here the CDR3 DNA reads TGTGCCAGCAGTTTGGGGCAGGATCAGCCCCAGCATTTT. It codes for CASSLGQDQPQHF.